A selection of T cell receptor beta chains follows, all from one sample in a study of blood T cells in healthy people across ages. TCRdb itself ran the 5' RACE reads through MiXCR, one entry per CDR3 protein. The table lists hundreds of thousands of distinct CDR3 sequences, roughly 50% of them singletons. Material for sequencing was blood. The receptor source for this set is a man aged 40-49 years in good health. CDR3s include the opening cysteine and the closing phenylalanine or tryptophan. The D gene is left open where the match is weak. Not every row has a clone size; where given, it reads once, few, many or a size class.

once	TRBV4-2	TRBJ2-1	-	TGTGCCAGCAGCCAAGAAAGATACGGCGGAAGCTACAATGAGCAGTTCTTC	CASSQERYGGSYNEQFF
-	TRBV6-2/TRBV6-3	TRBJ2-7	-	TGTGCCAGCAGTTACCCAGACGGACCATACTACGAGCAGTACTTC	CASSYPDGPYYEQYF
once	TRBV24-1	TRBJ2-7	-	TGTGCTACCAGTGAAAGTAAGGGATCGATCTACGAGCAGTACTTC	CATSESKGSIYEQYF
-	TRBV28	TRBJ2-5	TRBD1	TGTGCCAGCAGACACGATCCCGGGACAGGGGACGAGACCCAGTACTTC	CASRHDPGTGDETQYF
-	TRBV11-2	TRBJ2-1	-	TGTGCCAGCAGCCGCCTTCGGCAGGCCTACAATGAGCAGTTCTTC	CASSRLRQAYNEQFF
once	TRBV29-1	TRBJ1-1	TRBD1	TGCAGCGCCGCGGGCCGACAGGGAGCGAACACTGAAGCTTTCTTT	CSAAGRQGANTEAFF
once	TRBV7-9	TRBJ2-5	TRBD2	TGTGCCAGTCCTCCTGGGACTAGCGGGAGGAAAGAGACCCAGTACTTC	CASPPGTSGRKETQYF
-	TRBV7-2	TRBJ1-1	-	TGTGCCAGCAGCTTAGCAGGGGCGAACACTGAAGCTTTCTTT	CASSLAGANTEAFF
-	TRBV2	TRBJ2-2	TRBD2	TGTGCCGTCCCGGGGGGGACCGGGGAGCTGTTTTTT	CAVPGGTGELFF
-	TRBV3-1	TRBJ2-5	-	TGTGCCAGCAGCGCCTCCGTCCCCCGGGGACGGGAGACCCAGTACTTC	CASSASVPRGRETQYF
few	TRBV20-1	TRBJ1-6	-	TGCAGTGCTAGAGTCCTGGTAACCAGGAGTTCACCCCTCCACTTT	CSARVLVTRSSPLHF
-	TRBV5-1	TRBJ2-3	-	TGCGCCAGCAGACCGGAGACAGGACCAGATACGCAGTATTTT	CASRPETGPDTQYF
-	TRBV11-1	TRBJ1-1	-	TGTGCCAGCAGCTTAGGTAGGACCGGAGCTGAAGCTTTCTTT	CASSLGRTGAEAFF
once	TRBV14	TRBJ1-1	-	TGTGCCAGCAGCTGGGGATCGACTGAAGCTTTCTTT	CASSWGSTEAFF
few	TRBV12-3/TRBV12-4	TRBJ2-4	-	TGTGCCAGCAGTTGGCAGGAGGGGGCCGATGACATTCAGTACTTC	CASSWQEGADDIQYF
-	TRBV11-1	TRBJ1-6	TRBD1	TGTGCCAGCAGCTTGGACAGGGGTCGGGGCTCACCCCTCCACTTT	CASSLDRGRGSPLHF
-	TRBV11-2	TRBJ1-2	-	TGTGCCAGCAGCTTATTTGTGGGTGGCCCCGGGGTGAACTATGGCTACACCTTC	CASSLFVGGPGVNYGYTF
few	TRBV20-1	TRBJ2-7	-	TGCAGTGCTAGACGAGAGGGCACCTACGAGCAGTACTTC	CSARREGTYEQYF
-	TRBV4-3	TRBJ1-2	TRBD1	TGCGCCAGCAGCCAAGACTGGGACAGGGGCTATGGCTACACCTTC	CASSQDWDRGYGYTF
-	TRBV5-1	TRBJ2-1	TRBD2	TGCGCCAGCAGCTTGGCCGGGACTAGCGGGGGCTACAATGAGCAGTTCTTC	CASSLAGTSGGYNEQFF
-	TRBV12-3/TRBV12-4	TRBJ2-7	-	TGTGCCAGCAGTTTAGGGACAGCCTACTACGAGCAGTACTTC	CASSLGTAYYEQYF
-	TRBV12-3/TRBV12-4	TRBJ1-2	-	TGTGCCAGCAGCCCGGGACAAGGCTATGACTACACCTTC	CASSPGQGYDYTF
few	TRBV12-5	TRBJ2-3	TRBD2	TGTGCTAGTGGCCTGGGGACTACTACGAGGGATACGCAGTATTTT	CASGLGTTTRDTQYF
few	TRBV29-1	TRBJ2-3	TRBD2	TGCAGCGTTGAAGATACTAGCGGGCCTACAGATACGCAGTATTTT	CSVEDTSGPTDTQYF
few	TRBV3-1	TRBJ1-2	-	TGTGCCAGCAGCCAAGACAGACCCTATGGCTACACCTTC	CASSQDRPYGYTF
once	TRBV2	TRBJ1-5	TRBD1	TGTGCCAGCAGTGTAGGGCAGGGGGCTCGACAGCCCCAGCATTTT	CASSVGQGARQPQHF
-	TRBV20-1	TRBJ1-2	TRBD1	TGCAGTGCTACTACGATGACAGGGACTAACTATGGCTACACCTTC	CSATTMTGTNYGYTF
-	TRBV7-8	TRBJ1-2	-	TGTGCCAGCAGCTTAGACATGAGTGGCTACACCTTC	CASSLDMSGYTF
-	TRBV6-5	TRBJ2-5	-	TGTGCCAGCAGTTCGATGTCCGGGACAGAGACCCAGTACTTC	CASSSMSGTETQYF